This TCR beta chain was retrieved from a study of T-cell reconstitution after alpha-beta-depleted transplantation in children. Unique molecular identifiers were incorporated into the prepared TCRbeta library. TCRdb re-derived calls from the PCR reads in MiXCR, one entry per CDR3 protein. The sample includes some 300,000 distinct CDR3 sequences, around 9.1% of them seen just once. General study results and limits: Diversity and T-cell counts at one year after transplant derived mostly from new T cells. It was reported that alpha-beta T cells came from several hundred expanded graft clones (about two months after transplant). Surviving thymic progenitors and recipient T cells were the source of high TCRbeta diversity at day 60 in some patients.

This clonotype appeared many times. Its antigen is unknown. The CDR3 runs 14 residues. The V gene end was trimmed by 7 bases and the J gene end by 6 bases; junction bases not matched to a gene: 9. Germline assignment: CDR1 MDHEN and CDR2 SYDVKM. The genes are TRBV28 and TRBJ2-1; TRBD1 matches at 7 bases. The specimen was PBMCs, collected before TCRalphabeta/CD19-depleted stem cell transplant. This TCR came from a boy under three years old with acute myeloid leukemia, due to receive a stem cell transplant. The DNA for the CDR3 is TGTGCCAGCAACAAGTCCGACAGGGTCAATGAGCAGTTCTTC. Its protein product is CASNKSDRVNEQFF.